The 6 T cell receptor beta chains presented below share a single source sample, sequenced in a study of technical replicates of blood from a few donors. The method was immunoSEQ multiplex PCR; TCRdb's version includes in-frame clones alone and lacks a portion of them. The sample carries 75,000 to 100,000 clones, around 96% recorded once. Sequencing input: T cells isolated from PBMCs. All receptors come from a human donor in good health.

This clone occurred once. The J gene is TRBJ1-4, the V gene TRBV5-1, with 11 nucleotides matching TRBD1. J was trimmed by 7 bases and V by 3 bases; bases with no gene match: 2. The germline CDR1 and CDR2 sequences are SGHRS and YFSETQ. CDR3 size: 14 residues. The CDR3 bases are TGCGCCAGCAGCTCCGGACAGGGGGCTGAAAAACTGTTTTTT. The encoded protein is CASSSGQGAEKLFF.

The chain carries TRBV7-9 and TRBJ1-5; 7 bases fit TRBD1. V shed 9 bases, J shed 5 bases, and the junction held 7 bases outside the gene matches. Germline V lookup: CDR1 SEHNR, CDR2 FQNEAQ (reference sequence). The CDR3 consists of 13 residues. The CDR3 DNA is TGTGCCAGTAGACAGGGTGGCGATCAGCCCCAGCATTTT. It encodes CASRQGGDQPQHF.

The chain employs TRBV18 and TRBJ1-6, with D possibly being TRBD1 (6 bases). CDR1 is KGHSH and CDR2 is LQKENI in the germline V gene. The CDR3 sequence is 15 residues long. The germline V and J ends were trimmed by 2 bases and 4 bases, with 9 bases remaining between them. The CDR3 loop reads CASSPGTLYNSPLHF. DNA for the CDR3: TGTGCCAGCTCACCAGGGACATTGTATAATTCACCCCTCCACTTT.

The rearrangement joins TRBV7-9 to TRBJ1-5; maybe TRBD1 (5 bases). Germline loops: CDR1 SEHNR, CDR2 FQNEAQ (reference sequence). The CDR3 is 18 residues long. V shed 4 bases and J shed 0 bases, with 19 bases lying between them. CDR3 bases: TGTGCCAGCAGCTCCATGGGGGGTGCGGAGTATAGCAATCAGCCCCAGCATTTT. It codes for CASSSMGGAEYSNQPQHF.

V and J are TRBV7-8 and TRBJ2-5, with 7 nucleotides matching TRBD2. CDR3 length: 18 residues. Germline trimming cut 5 bases from V and 1 base from J; bases unmatched to any gene: 16. Germline V gene lookup returns CDR1 SGHVS and CDR2 FQNEAQ. The CDR3 reads CASSQSGLAVFLQETQYF. CDR3 bases: TGTGCCAGCAGCCAAAGCGGTCTAGCGGTCTTCCTCCAAGAGACCCAGTACTTC.

V and J are TRBV6-5 and TRBJ2-7, with 10 nucleotides matching TRBD1. Germline V lookup: CDR1 MNHEY, CDR2 SVGAGI. The ends lost 10 bases at V and 5 bases at J; junction bases unmatched: 8. This CDR3 region has 13 residues. The CDR3 DNA reads as TGTGCCACCCATGACAGGGGGCTAGACGAGCAGTACTTC. This translates into CATHDRGLDEQYF.